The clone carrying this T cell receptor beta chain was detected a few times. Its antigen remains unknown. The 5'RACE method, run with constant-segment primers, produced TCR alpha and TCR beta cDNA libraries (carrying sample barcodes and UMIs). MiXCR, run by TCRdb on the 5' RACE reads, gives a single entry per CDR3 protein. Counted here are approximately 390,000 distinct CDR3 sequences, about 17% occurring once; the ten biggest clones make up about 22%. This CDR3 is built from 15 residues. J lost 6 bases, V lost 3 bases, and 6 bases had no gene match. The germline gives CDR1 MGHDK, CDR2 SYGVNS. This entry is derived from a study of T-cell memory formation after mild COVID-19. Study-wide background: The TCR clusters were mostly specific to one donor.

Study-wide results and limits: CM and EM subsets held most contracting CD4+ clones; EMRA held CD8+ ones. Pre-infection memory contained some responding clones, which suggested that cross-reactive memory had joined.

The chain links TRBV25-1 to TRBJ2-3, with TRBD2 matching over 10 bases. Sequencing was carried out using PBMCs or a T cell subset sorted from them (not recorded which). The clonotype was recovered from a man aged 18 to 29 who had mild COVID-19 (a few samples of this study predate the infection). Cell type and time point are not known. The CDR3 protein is CASSEASGGPDTQYF. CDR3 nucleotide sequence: TGTGCCAGCAGTGAGGCTAGCGGGGGTCCGGATACGCAGTATTTT.